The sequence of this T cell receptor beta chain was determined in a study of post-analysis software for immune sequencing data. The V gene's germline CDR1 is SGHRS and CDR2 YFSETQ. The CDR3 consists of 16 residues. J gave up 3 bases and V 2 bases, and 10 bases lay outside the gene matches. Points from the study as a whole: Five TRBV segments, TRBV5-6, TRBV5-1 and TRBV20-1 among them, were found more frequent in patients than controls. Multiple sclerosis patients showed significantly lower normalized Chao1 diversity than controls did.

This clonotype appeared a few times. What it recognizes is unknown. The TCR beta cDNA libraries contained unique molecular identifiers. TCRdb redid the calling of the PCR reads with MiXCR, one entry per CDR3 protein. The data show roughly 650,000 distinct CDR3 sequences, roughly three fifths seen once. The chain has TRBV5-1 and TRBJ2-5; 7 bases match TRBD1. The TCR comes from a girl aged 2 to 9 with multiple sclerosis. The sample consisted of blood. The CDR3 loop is CASSFDRDGVEETQYF. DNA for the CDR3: TGCGCCAGCAGCTTTGACAGGGATGGTGTAGAAGAGACCCAGTACTTC.